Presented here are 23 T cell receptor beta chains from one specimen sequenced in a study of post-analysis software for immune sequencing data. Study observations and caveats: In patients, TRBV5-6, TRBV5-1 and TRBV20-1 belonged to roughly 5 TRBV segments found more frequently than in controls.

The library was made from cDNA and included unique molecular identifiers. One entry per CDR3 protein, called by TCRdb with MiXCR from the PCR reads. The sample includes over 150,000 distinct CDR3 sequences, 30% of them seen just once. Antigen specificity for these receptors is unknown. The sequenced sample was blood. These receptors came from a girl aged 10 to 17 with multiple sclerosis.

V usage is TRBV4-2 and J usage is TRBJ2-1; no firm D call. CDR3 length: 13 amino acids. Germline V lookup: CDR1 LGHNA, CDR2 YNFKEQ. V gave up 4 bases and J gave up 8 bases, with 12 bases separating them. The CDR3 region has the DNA TGTGCCAGCAGCCTAAATCGGCGCTATGAGCAGTTCTTC. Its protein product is CASSLNRRYEQFF.

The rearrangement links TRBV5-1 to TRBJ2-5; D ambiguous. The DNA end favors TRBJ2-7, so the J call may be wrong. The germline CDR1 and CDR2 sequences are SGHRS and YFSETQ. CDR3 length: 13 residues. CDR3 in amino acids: CASSLPLSLEQYF. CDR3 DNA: TGCGCCAGCAGCTTGCCCCTATCTCTCGAGCAGTACTTC.

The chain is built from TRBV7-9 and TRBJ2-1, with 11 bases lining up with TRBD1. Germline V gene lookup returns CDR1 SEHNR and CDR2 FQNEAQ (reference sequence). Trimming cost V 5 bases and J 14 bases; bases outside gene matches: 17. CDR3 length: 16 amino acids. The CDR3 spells CASSISVLHTGQGEFF. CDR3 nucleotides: TGTGCCAGCAGCATCTCCGTCTTACACACGGGACAGGGGGAGTTCTTC.

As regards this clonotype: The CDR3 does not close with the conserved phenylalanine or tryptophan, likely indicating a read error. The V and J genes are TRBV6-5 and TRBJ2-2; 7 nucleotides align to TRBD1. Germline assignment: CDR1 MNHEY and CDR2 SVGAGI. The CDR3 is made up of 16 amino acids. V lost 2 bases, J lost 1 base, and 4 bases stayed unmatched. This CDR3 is CASSYRGPGNTGELFL. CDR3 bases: TGTGCCAGCAGTTACAGGGGGCCCGGGAACACCGGGGAGCTGTTTTTG.

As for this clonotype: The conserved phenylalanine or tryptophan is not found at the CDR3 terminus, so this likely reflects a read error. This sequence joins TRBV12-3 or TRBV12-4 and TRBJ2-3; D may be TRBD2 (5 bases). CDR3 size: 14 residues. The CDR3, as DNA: TGTGCCAGCAGCCGGGGAAGCGGAGCAGATGCGCAGTATTCT. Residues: CASSRGSGADAQYS.

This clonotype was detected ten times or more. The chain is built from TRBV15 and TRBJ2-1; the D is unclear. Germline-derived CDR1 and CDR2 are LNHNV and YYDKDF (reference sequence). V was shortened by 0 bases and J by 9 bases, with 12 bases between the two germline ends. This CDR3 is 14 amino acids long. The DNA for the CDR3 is TGTGCCACCAGCAGAGATCGCGCGAATGTTGAGCAGTTCTTC. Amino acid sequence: CATSRDRANVEQFF. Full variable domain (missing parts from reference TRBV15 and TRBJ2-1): DAMVIQNPRYQVTQFGKPVTLSCSQTLNHNVMYWYQQKSSQAPKLLFHYYDKDFNNEADTPDNFQSRRPNTSFCFLDIRSPGLGDTAMYLCATSRDRANVEQFFGPGTRLTVL.

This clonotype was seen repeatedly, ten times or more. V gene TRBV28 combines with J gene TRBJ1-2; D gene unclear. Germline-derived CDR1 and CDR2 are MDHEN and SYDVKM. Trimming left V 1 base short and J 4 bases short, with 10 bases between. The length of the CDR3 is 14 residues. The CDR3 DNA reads TGTGCCAGCAGTTTATTAAAGTCGGGCTATGGCTACACCTTC. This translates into CASSLLKSGYGYTF.

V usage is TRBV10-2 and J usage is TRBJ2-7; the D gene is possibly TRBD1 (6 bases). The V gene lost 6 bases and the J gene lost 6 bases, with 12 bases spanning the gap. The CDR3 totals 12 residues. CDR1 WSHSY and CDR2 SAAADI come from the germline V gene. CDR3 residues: CASSPTGAEQYF. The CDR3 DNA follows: TGCGCCAGCAGCCCGACAGGTGCCGAGCAGTACTTC.

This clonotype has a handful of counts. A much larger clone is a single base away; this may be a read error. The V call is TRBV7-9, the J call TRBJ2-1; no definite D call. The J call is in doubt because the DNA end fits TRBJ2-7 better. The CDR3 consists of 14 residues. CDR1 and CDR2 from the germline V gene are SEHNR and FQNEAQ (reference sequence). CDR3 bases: TGTGCCAGCAGCTTAGAGGTCGGATACAATGAGCAGTACTTC. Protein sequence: CASSLEVGYNEQYF.

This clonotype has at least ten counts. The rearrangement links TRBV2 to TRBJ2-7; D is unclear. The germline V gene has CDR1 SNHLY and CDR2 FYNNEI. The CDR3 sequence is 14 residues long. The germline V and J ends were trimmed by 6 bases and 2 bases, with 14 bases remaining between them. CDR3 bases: TGTGCCAGCAGACCCCGGGCTCAAGCCTACGAGCAGTACTTC. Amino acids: CASRPRAQAYEQYF.

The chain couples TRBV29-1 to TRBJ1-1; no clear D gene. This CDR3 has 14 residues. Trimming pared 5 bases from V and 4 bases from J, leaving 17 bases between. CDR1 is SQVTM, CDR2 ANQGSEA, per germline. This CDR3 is CSVRIDADGTEAFF. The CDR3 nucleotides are TGCAGCGTTCGAATTGATGCGGATGGCACTGAAGCTTTCTTT.

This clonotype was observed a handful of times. The CDR3 spells CSSRDRFEAFF. The CDR3, as DNA: TGCAGCTCCAGGGACAGGTTTGAAGCTTTCTTT. The V gene is TRBV29-1, the J gene TRBJ1-1, with TRBD1 matching 8 bases. The CDR3 consists of 11 residues. Germline V gene sequence: CDR1 SQVTM, CDR2 ANQGSEA. With V trimmed by 8 bases and J by 7 bases, 6 bases remained unmatched.

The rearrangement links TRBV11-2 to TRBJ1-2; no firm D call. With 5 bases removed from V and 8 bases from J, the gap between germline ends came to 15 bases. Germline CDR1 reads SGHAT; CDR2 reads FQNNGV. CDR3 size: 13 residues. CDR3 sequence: CASSLRQDLGYTF. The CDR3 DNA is TGTGCCAGCAGCCTTCGACAAGACCTAGGCTACACCTTC.

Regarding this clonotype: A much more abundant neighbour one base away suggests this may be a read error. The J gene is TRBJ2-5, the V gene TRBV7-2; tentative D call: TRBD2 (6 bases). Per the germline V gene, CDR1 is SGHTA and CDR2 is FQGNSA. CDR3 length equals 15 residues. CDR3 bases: TGTGCCAGCAGCTTAGGTCGGGAGAGGGGAGAGACCCAGCACTTC. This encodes CASSLGRERGETQHF.

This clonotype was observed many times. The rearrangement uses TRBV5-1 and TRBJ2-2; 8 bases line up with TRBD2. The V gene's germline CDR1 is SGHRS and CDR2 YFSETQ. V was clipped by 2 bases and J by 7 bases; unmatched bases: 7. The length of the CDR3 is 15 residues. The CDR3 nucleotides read TGCGCCAGCAGCTTAGGACTAGCCTCGGACGGGGAGCTGTTTTTT. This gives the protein CASSLGLASDGELFF.

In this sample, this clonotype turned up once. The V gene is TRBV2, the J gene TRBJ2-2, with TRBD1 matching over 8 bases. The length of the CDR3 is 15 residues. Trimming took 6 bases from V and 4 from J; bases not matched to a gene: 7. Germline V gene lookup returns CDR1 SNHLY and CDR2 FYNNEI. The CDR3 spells CASRTTGDGTGELFF. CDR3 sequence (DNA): TGTGCCAGCAGGACGACAGGGGATGGCACCGGGGAGCTGTTTTTT.

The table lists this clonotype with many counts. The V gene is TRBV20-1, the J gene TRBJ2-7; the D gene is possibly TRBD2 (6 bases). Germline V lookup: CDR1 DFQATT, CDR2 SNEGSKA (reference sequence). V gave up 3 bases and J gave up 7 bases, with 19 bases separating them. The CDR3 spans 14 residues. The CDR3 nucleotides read TGCAGTGCTAGCGCTCATGAAGGACTAACTGAGCAGTACTTC. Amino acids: CSASAHEGLTEQYF.

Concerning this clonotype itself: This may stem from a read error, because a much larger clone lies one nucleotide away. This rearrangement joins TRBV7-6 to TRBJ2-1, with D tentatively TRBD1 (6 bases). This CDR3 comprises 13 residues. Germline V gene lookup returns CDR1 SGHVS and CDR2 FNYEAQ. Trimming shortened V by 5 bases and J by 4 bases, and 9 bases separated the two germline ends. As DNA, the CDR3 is TGTGCCAGCAGCATAGGACAGTACAATGAGCAGTTCTTC. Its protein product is CASSIGQYNEQFF.

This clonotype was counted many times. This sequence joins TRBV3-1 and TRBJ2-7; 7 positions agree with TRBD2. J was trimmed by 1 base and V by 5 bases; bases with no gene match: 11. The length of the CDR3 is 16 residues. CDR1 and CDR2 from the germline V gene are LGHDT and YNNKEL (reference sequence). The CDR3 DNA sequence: TGTGCCAGCAGCTCGACGACTAGCTACCCGTCCTACGAGCAGTACTTC. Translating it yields CASSSTTSYPSYEQYF.

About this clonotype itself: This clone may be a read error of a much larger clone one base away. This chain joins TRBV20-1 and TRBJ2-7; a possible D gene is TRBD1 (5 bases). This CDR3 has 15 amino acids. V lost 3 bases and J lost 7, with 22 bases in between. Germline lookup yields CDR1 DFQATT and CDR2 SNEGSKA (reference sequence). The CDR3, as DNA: TGCAGTGCTAGGGGGCTGGCGGTCTCCTACAATGAGCAGTACTTC. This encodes CSARGLAVSYNEQYF.

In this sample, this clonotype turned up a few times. CDR3 region: CASSPKGQSNTEAFF. The CDR3 DNA follows: TGTGCCAGCAGCCCTAAGGGACAGTCGAACACTGAAGCTTTCTTT. This chain uses TRBV7-2 with TRBJ1-1, with TRBD1 matching over 7 bases. The V gene end was trimmed by 5 bases and the J gene end by 1 base; junction bases not matched to a gene: 7. Germline CDR1 SGHTA, CDR2 FQGNSA. CDR3 length: 15 amino acids.

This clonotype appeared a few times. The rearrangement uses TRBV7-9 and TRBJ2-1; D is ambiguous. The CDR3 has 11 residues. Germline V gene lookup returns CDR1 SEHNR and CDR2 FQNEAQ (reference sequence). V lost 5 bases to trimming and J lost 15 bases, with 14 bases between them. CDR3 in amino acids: CASSPNGVPFF. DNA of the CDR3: TGTGCCAGCAGCCCTAATGGGGTCCCGTTCTTC.

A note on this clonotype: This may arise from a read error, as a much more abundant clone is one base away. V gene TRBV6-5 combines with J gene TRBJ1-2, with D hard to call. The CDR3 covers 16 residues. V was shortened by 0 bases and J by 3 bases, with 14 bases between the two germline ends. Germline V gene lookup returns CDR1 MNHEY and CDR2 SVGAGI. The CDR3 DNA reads TGTGCCAGCAGTTACTCGGCCGCGCTAGCTGACTATGGCTACACCTTC. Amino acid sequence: CASSYSAALADYGYTF.